Listed below are T cell receptor beta chains from one sample, sequenced in a study of T cell responses to AZD1222 COVID-19 vaccine. Repertoires were generated with immunoSEQ multiplex PCR, while TCRdb's copy carries only in-frame clones and drops some. This sample has 100,000 to 150,000 clones, with around 90% found just once. Sample: peripheral blood, taken on day 0 of AZD1222 vaccination. The source of these receptors is an adult in good health. The CDR3 runs from the conserved cysteine through the conserved F or W. D genes are given only for firm matches. Rows may omit the clone size; those that give it use once, few, many or a size class.

cdr3_nt	cdr3_aa	d_call	j_call	clone_size	v_call
TGCGCCAGCAGCACCGACAGGGGAAACGAGCAGTACTTC	CASSTDRGNEQYF	TRBD1	TRBJ2-7	.	TRBV5-1
TGTGCCAGCAGTTCCGGCCCATCCGCTTACGAGCAGTACTTC	CASSSGPSAYEQYF	.	TRBJ2-7	.	TRBV27
TGCGCCAGCAGCCAAGAAGGCGGATTAAGGGGCGTTGGCACTGAAGCTTTCTTT	CASSQEGGLRGVGTEAFF	.	TRBJ1-1	.	TRBV4-3
TGTGCCAGCCCCCTCAGTCCGAACACTGAAGCTTTCTTT	CASPLSPNTEAFF	.	TRBJ1-1	few	TRBV6-5
TGTGCCAGCAGTTACTCGAGTTCCTCTGGAAACACCATATATTTT	CASSYSSSSGNTIYF	.	TRBJ1-3	.	TRBV6-5
TGTGCCAGCAGCCAAGACCCCCGACTAGCGGGAGACGAGACCCAGTACTTC	CASSQDPRLAGDETQYF	TRBD2	TRBJ2-5	.	TRBV14
TGTGCCAGGAGGGGGGCTAATTCACCCCTCCACTTT	CARRGANSPLHF	.	TRBJ1-6	few	TRBV2
TGCAGCGTTGAGAGTTTTACAGGGGCGACCATGAACACTGAAGCTTTCTTT	CSVESFTGATMNTEAFF	TRBD1	TRBJ1-1	.	TRBV29-1
TGTGCCAGCAGTTCCACCGGGAGCCCCTATGGGAAACTGTTTTTT	CASSSTGSPYGKLFF	.	TRBJ1-4	.	TRBV25-1
TGCGCCAGCAGTGGCTCCGAGGGTCAGGATGTCTACGAGCAGTACTTC	CASSGSEGQDVYEQYF	.	TRBJ2-7	.	TRBV10-1
TGTGCCAGCAGCGTAGGGGGTGGGAATCAGCCCCAGCATTTT	CASSVGGGNQPQHF	.	TRBJ1-5	once	TRBV9
TGTGCCAGCAGGGTGCGGGAGGGCCTGAATGAGCAGTTCTTC	CASRVREGLNEQFF	TRBD2	TRBJ2-1	.	TRBV2
TGTGCCAGCAGACCTCTTACCCAGGGGCTCCCCCAGCCCCAGCATTTT	CASRPLTQGLPQPQHF	.	TRBJ1-5	few	TRBV6-2/TRBV6-3
TGTGCCAGCAGCTTAGACTTTTATGGGCCGGGGACCCAGTACTTC	CASSLDFYGPGTQYF	.	TRBJ2-5	.	TRBV11-2
TGTGCCATTAGCGGGGGGAACCAAGAGACCCAGTACTTC	CAISGGNQETQYF	TRBD2	TRBJ2-5	.	TRBV10-3
TGTGCCAGCAGTGAAAATCAGGACAGGGTCGGGGAGACCCAGTACTTC	CASSENQDRVGETQYF	TRBD1	TRBJ2-5	.	TRBV6-1
TGTGCCATCAGTGGGCAGGCCTATTCACCCCTCCACTTT	CAISGQAYSPLHF	.	TRBJ1-6	.	TRBV10-3
TGTGCCAGCAGTTTAGGCGGTAATGAGCAGTTCTTC	CASSLGGNEQFF	.	TRBJ2-1	.	TRBV12-3/TRBV12-4
TGTGCCAGCAGCTTCGGGAATAGCGGACAGGGGGCCTATGGCTACACCTTC	CASSFGNSGQGAYGYTF	TRBD1	TRBJ1-2	.	TRBV11-2
TGTGCCAGCAGCTTGGGACTAGCGGGGGGTAGAGAGACCCAGTACTTC	CASSLGLAGGRETQYF	TRBD2	TRBJ2-5	.	TRBV5-4
TGTGCCAGCAGTTCCAATCCGAGGGCTGAAGCTTTCTTT	CASSSNPRAEAFF	.	TRBJ1-1	.	TRBV6-2/TRBV6-3
TGTGCCAGCAGTAGGGAGGGGCAGACTGAAGCTTTCTTT	CASSREGQTEAFF	.	TRBJ1-1	.	TRBV5-6
TGTGCCAGCAGTTTTTTTTTGGAGCAAGAGACCCAGTACTTC	CASSFFLEQETQYF	.	TRBJ2-5	once	TRBV28
TGCAGTGCTAGTTCTGACACCGAACTCACTGAAGCTTTCTTT	CSASSDTELTEAFF	.	TRBJ1-1	.	TRBV20-1
TGTGCCAGTAGTATAGGGGAGAGCGGGAAGGAGCAGTTCTTC	CASSIGESGKEQFF	TRBD2	TRBJ2-1	.	TRBV19
TGCGCCAGCAGCCTCACCGGGACTAGCGGATCGGATACGCAGTATTTT	CASSLTGTSGSDTQYF	TRBD2	TRBJ2-3	.	TRBV4-3
TGTGCCAGCAGCCAATCGATCCTAGCGGGAGGGCCTTTAGGCAATGAGCAGTTCTTC	CASSQSILAGGPLGNEQFF	TRBD2	TRBJ2-1	.	TRBV3-1/TRBV3-2
TGTGCCAGCAGCTCAGGGGCATCCTCTGGAAACACCATATATTTT	CASSSGASSGNTIYF	.	TRBJ1-3	.	TRBV11-3
TGTGCCAGCAGTTTAGTAAGGAACACTGAAGCTTTCTTT	CASSLVRNTEAFF	.	TRBJ1-1	.	TRBV6-2/TRBV6-3
TGTGCCAGCAGTGACAATCGGGGAGGGGGTGGCTACACCTTC	CASSDNRGGGGYTF	.	TRBJ1-2	.	TRBV2
TGTGCCAGCAGCCCGAGTGGCATTGAGCAGTTCTTC	CASSPSGIEQFF	.	TRBJ2-1	.	TRBV9
TGCGCCAGCAGCTTGGGGGGGACAATGTACGAGCAGTACTTC	CASSLGGTMYEQYF	.	TRBJ2-7	.	TRBV5-1
TGTGCCAGCAGCCAACCGACTGGGGGGGAGACCCAGTACTTC	CASSQPTGGETQYF	.	TRBJ2-5	once	TRBV11-3
TGTGCCAGCAGCGTAGTCGAAGGGGCGTATGGCTACACCTTC	CASSVVEGAYGYTF	.	TRBJ1-2	.	TRBV9
TGCAGCGTTGGACAAAACTCTGGAAACACCATATATTTT	CSVGQNSGNTIYF	.	TRBJ1-3	.	TRBV29-1
TGCGCCAGCAGCCAAGTGGGGGGACTCCAGTACTTC	CASSQVGGLQYF	.	TRBJ2-5	.	TRBV4-1
TGTGCCAGCAGCCCTAGCGGCAATGAGCAGTTCTTC	CASSPSGNEQFF	TRBD2	TRBJ2-1	.	TRBV7-3
TGTGCCAGCAGTATGGGACTTAGGACCGGGGAGCTGTTTTTT	CASSMGLRTGELFF	.	TRBJ2-2	.	TRBV27
TGTGCCAGCAGCCAAGGCGGGGTTGACACCGGGGAGCTGTTTTTT	CASSQGGVDTGELFF	.	TRBJ2-2	.	TRBV4-2
TGTGCCAGCAGCTTCAAAGGACTTGTCCTCCACTTT	CASSFKGLVLHF	.	TRBJ1-6	.	TRBV7-2
TGCGCCAGCAGTGACCCGACAGTGTTGGCTGAAGCTTTCTTT	CASSDPTVLAEAFF	.	TRBJ1-1	.	TRBV10-2
TGTGCCAGCAGCTTAACGAGCGGGGGCACAGATACGCAGTATTTT	CASSLTSGGTDTQYF	TRBD2	TRBJ2-3	.	TRBV7-3
TGTGCCAGCAGTCCCCGTCGGGTTGGCAGGGACTATGGCTACACCTTC	CASSPRRVGRDYGYTF	.	TRBJ1-2	.	TRBV27
TGTGCCAGCAGCCCCACTAGGGGAGAGCAGTACTTC	CASSPTRGEQYF	.	TRBJ2-7	once	TRBV5-6
TGTGCCAGCAGACGAGATGGGGAAACTGGTGCGCCCCTCCACTTT	CASRRDGETGAPLHF	.	TRBJ1-6	.	TRBV28
TGTGCCAGCAGTTACAGAAACACCATATATTTT	CASSYRNTIYF	.	TRBJ1-3	.	TRBV27
TGTGCCACCAGTGGGGCGGGTCAGCCCCAGCATTTT	CATSGAGQPQHF	.	TRBJ1-5	.	TRBV24-1
TGTGCCAGCAGCACCGGACAGGGGGCTCTGTCTGGGGCCAACGTCCTGACTTTC	CASSTGQGALSGANVLTF	TRBD1	TRBJ2-6	.	TRBV7-2
TGTGCCAGCAGCTTAGTAGACAGGGGGACAGATACGCAGTATTTT	CASSLVDRGTDTQYF	TRBD1	TRBJ2-3	.	TRBV7-2
TGCGCCAGCAGCCAAGTGCAGAACCTCAACTACGAGCAGTACTTC	CASSQVQNLNYEQYF	.	TRBJ2-7	.	TRBV4-1
TGTGCCAGCAGCGCAGGGGAATCTGAAGCTTTCTTT	CASSAGESEAFF	.	TRBJ1-1	.	TRBV9
TGTGCCAGCAGTGAGGAGGTGCGGGGGGGCTTGGATACGCAGTATTTT	CASSEEVRGGLDTQYF	TRBD2	TRBJ2-3	.	TRBV2
TGTGCCAGCAGTAATCTCCGGGACCTACACCATTTTAACTATGGCTACACCTTC	CASSNLRDLHHFNYGYTF	.	TRBJ1-2	.	TRBV11-2
TGTGCCAGCAGCCCCACGAGCCAAGAGACCCAGTACTTC	CASSPTSQETQYF	.	TRBJ2-5	.	TRBV6-5
TGTGCCAGCAGTGAATTGCGCCCGGGGGATACGCAGTATTTT	CASSELRPGDTQYF	.	TRBJ2-3	.	TRBV2
TGTGCCAGCAGCCCCGGGGAAAGCGGGAGGGTCCGACGGCAGTACTTC	CASSPGESGRVRRQYF	TRBD2	TRBJ2-7	.	TRBV13
TGCGCCAGCAGCGACCAGGGAGGGAGGTCACCCCTCCACTTT	CASSDQGGRSPLHF	.	TRBJ1-6	.	TRBV5-1
TGTGCCAGCAGTATCCCCGACAGCTACTATGGCTACACCTTC	CASSIPDSYYGYTF	.	TRBJ1-2	.	TRBV28
TGTGCCAGCAGTCCTCAGGGAAATGAGCAGTTCTTC	CASSPQGNEQFF	.	TRBJ2-1	.	TRBV12-3/TRBV12-4
TGTGCCAGCAGTCGAACTAGCGGGGCCGAGCAGTACTTC	CASSRTSGAEQYF	TRBD2	TRBJ2-7	few	TRBV6-5